The 17 T cell receptor beta chains reported below all come from one sample, sequenced in a study of blood T cell repertoires in COVID-19 (dated by TCRdb to about 2020). The library was produced with the immunoSEQ multiplex PCR assay. TCRdb took over this immuneACCESS table, retaining in-frame rearrangements with V and J assigned. Such tables are incomplete; in checked studies, under half of the missing clones stem from an unresolved V gene, and the remainder is unexplained. For this sample the table gives around 250,000 clones, of which around nine tenths were detected only once. 0.9% to 1% of the sample belongs to the ten largest clones. Sequenced: peripheral blood. Every receptor here comes from a woman in her thirties or forties who had recovered from COVID-19.

The rearrangement links TRBV5-1 to TRBJ1-2; TRBD1 aligns across 9 bases. Trimming at V came to 7 bases and at J to 4 bases, leaving 8 bases not matched to a gene. The germline V gene encodes CDR1 SGHRS and CDR2 YFSETQ. The CDR3 runs to 14 residues. In nucleotides, the CDR3 is TGCGCCAGCGGAAGGACAGGGGACGGCTATGGCTACACCTTC. Translating it yields CASGRTGDGYGYTF.

The chain combines TRBV10-3 with TRBJ2-7, with unresolved D. Germline V gene data show CDR1 as ENHRY and CDR2 as SYGVKD. The V end lost 0 bases, the J end lost 1 base, and 7 bases lay between the germline ends. CDR3 length: 14 residues. The CDR3 DNA sequence: TGTGCCATCAGTGAGTCAGCAGGTTCCTACGAGCAGTACTTC. Its translation: CAISESAGSYEQYF.

This clone was seen once. The DNA for the CDR3 is TGTGCCAGCACCAAACCCTTACTAGCGGGAGGGCCCGATGAGCAGTTCTTC. Translated, it gives CASTKPLLAGGPDEQFF. The chain has TRBV7-6 and TRBJ2-1, with TRBD2 identical over 13 bases. Germline-derived CDR1 and CDR2 are SGHVS and FNYEAQ. There are 17 residues in the CDR3. V shed 7 bases, J shed 8 bases, and the junction held 14 bases outside the gene matches.

The chain employs TRBV9 and TRBJ1-1; TRBD1 might be the D (6 bases). Germline lookup yields CDR1 SGDLS and CDR2 YYNGEE. The CDR3 extends over 14 amino acids. Trimming cost V 4 bases and J 1 base, with 11 bases left between them. CDR3 residues: CASSPMTGNTEAFF. For the CDR3, the DNA is TGTGCCAGCAGCCCCATGACAGGGAACACTGAAGCTTTCTTT.

This clone was counted a single time. This chain links TRBV7-8 with TRBJ2-1; tentatively, D is TRBD1 (5 bases). Trimming left V 0 bases short and J 6 bases short, with 15 bases between. The germline V gene has CDR1 SGHVS and CDR2 FQNEAQ. CDR3 length: 16 residues. CDR3 sequence (DNA): TGTGCCAGCAGCTTAGCAGTTCAGGGTTGGGGCAATGAGCAGTTCTTC. This translates into CASSLAVQGWGNEQFF.

This clone was recorded once. The V gene is TRBV3-1 (or the pseudogene TRBV3-2), the J gene TRBJ1-4, with 7 bases that match TRBD1. The V gene's germline CDR1 is LGHDT and CDR2 YNNKEL (reference sequence). Losses at the gene ends were 1 base for V and 6 bases for J; bases not matched to a gene: 2. The CDR3 consists of 14 residues. The CDR3 reads CASSQGQGHEKLFF. The CDR3 nucleotides read TGTGCCAGCAGCCAAGGACAGGGTCATGAAAAACTGTTTTTT.

The chain employs TRBV9 and TRBJ2-1, with 10 bases matching TRBD2. The CDR3 has 18 residues. The V segment lost 3 bases and the J segment 0 bases; nucleotides outside the gene matches: 9. In germline, CDR1 is SGDLS, CDR2 YYNGEE. The CDR3: CASSEGGLAASSYNEQFF. CDR3 sequence (DNA): TGTGCCAGCAGCGAAGGAGGACTAGCGGCTAGCTCCTACAATGAGCAGTTCTTC.

CDR3 DNA: TGTGCCAGCAGTTTCCTCGGGACTAGCGGACACAATGAGCAGTTCTTC. Protein: CASSFLGTSGHNEQFF. V is TRBV28 and J is TRBJ2-1, with 11 bases fitting TRBD2. There are 16 residues in the CDR3. V trimming: 3 bases; J trimming: 5 bases; junction bases outside the gene matches: 6. Germline-derived CDR1 and CDR2 are MDHEN and SYDVKM.

The chain links TRBV19 to TRBJ1-5; D is ambiguous. Trimming pared 2 bases from V and 2 bases from J, leaving 25 bases between. The CDR3 has 20 amino acids. Germline values: CDR1 LNHDA, CDR2 SQIVND (reference sequence). Here the CDR3 reads CASSITPGSKGSVGNQPQHF. The CDR3, as DNA: TGTGCCAGTAGTATAACCCCCGGATCTAAAGGGAGCGTGGGCAATCAGCCCCAGCATTTT.

This sequence joins TRBV20-1 and TRBJ1-2; D is possibly TRBD1 (5 bases). Trimming left V 2 bases short and J 5 bases short, with 6 bases between. This CDR3 is 11 amino acids long. From germline, CDR1 is DFQATT and CDR2 SNEGSKA (reference sequence). DNA of the CDR3: TGCAGTGCTAGACAGGGATATGGCTACACCTTC. Its protein is CSARQGYGYTF.

This chain uses TRBV3-1 (or the pseudogene TRBV3-2) with TRBJ2-3; weak D call: TRBD2 (6 bases). V was trimmed by 8 bases and J by 4 bases, leaving 13 bases between them. The CDR3 is 13 residues long. Germline V gene data show CDR1 as LGHDT and CDR2 as YNNKEL (reference sequence). The CDR3 spells CASQGWRADTQYF. CDR3 sequence (DNA): TGTGCCAGCCAAGGGTGGAGGGCAGATACGCAGTATTTT.

Turning to this clone: The same CDR3 also results from other DNA sequences found in this sample. This chain uses TRBV7-2 with TRBJ2-7; 8 nucleotides line up with TRBD2. V trimming: 4 bases; J trimming: 2 bases; junction bases outside the gene matches: 4. This CDR3 has 14 amino acids. Germline lookup yields CDR1 SGHTA and CDR2 FQGNSA. The CDR3 nucleotides are TGTGCCAGCAGCTCGGGACTAGGGGCCTACGAGCAGTACTTC. It codes for CASSSGLGAYEQYF.

This chain joins TRBV24-1 and TRBJ2-2; TRBD2 matches 14 bases. Germline V gene sequence: CDR1 KGHDR, CDR2 SFDVKD. With 2 bases clipped from V and 0 bases from J, the junction kept 13 bases outside the gene matches. The CDR3 runs 22 residues. The CDR3 DNA is TGTGCCACCAGTGATTATTCAATCGCGACTAGCGGGAGGGCCGCGAACACCGGGGAGCTGTTTTTT. Protein sequence: CATSDYSIATSGRAANTGELFF.

The rearrangement uses TRBV15 and TRBJ1-3; D not resolved. CDR1 and CDR2 (germline): LNHNV, YYDKDF (reference sequence). V lost 3 bases and J lost 4, with 19 bases in between. This CDR3 has 17 residues. Here the CDR3 reads CATSSSRVLYGGNTIYF. CDR3 bases: TGTGCCACCAGCAGTTCCCGGGTTCTATACGGAGGAAACACCATATATTTT.

The chain links TRBV25-1 to TRBJ1-1; possible D gene TRBD1, 6 bases. Trimming shortened V by 8 bases and J by 1 base, and 11 bases separated the two germline ends. This CDR3 has 13 amino acids. The germline gives CDR1 MGHDK, CDR2 SYGVNS. The DNA for the CDR3 is TGTGCCAGCGATGGACAGTCGAACACTGAAGCTTTCTTT. Amino acids: CASDGQSNTEAFF.

The gene calls are TRBV4-2 and TRBJ2-3, with 9 bases that match TRBD2. Trimming removed 0 bases from V and 4 bases from J; junction bases left unmatched: 5. The CDR3 loop spans 16 amino acids. Germline V lookup: CDR1 LGHNA, CDR2 YNFKEQ. CDR3 protein: CASSQDLAGEADTQYF. In DNA form, the CDR3 reads TGTGCCAGCAGCCAAGATTTAGCGGGAGAGGCAGATACGCAGTATTTT.

CDR3 amino acids: CSVEGLSGRYSYNEQFF. CDR3 nucleotides: TGCAGCGTTGAAGGCCTTAGCGGGAGGTACTCCTACAATGAGCAGTTCTTC. The chain uses TRBV29-1 and TRBJ2-1, with 10 bases lining up with TRBD2. The CDR3 has 17 residues. From germline, CDR1 is SQVTM and CDR2 ANQGSEA. With 1 base clipped from V and 0 bases from J, the junction kept 6 bases outside the gene matches.